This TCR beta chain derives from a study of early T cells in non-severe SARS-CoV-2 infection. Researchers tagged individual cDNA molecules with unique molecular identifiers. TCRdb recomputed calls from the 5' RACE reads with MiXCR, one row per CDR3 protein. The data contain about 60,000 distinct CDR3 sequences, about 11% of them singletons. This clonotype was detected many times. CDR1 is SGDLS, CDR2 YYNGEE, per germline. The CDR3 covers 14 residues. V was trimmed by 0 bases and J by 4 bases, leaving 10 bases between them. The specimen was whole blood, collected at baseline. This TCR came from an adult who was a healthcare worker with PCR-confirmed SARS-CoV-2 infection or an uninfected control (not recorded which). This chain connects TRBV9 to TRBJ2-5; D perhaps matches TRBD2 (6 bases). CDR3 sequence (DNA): TGTGCCAGCAGCGTAGGAGGAGGGCTAGAGACCCAGTACTTC. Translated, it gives CASSVGGGLETQYF.